This entry lists 20 T cell receptor beta chains sequenced from one sample in a study of shared clonotypes between healthy human individuals (dated by TCRdb to the early 2020s). For the CD8 naive samples, CD45RO-negative cells were positively selected for CCR7, yielding a CD45RA+CCR7+ population from which TemRA cells were excluded. Libraries were constructed by the immunoSEQ multiplex PCR assay. TCRdb mirrors the immuneACCESS table, restricted to in-frame sequences. Some clones are absent from its copies; in checked studies, under half trace to an unresolved V gene, and the reason for the others is unknown. The sample has about 680,000 clones on record, about 91% of them singletons. The top ten constitute about 24% of the sample. The material sequenced was naive CD8+ T cells sorted from blood. The cell subset or site label, as the study defines it: CD45RA+CCR7+. The receptor set was obtained from a man younger than 45 in good health.

This chain links TRBV7-8 with TRBJ1-5; D remains ambiguous. V was cut by 1 base and J by 3 bases, with 10 bases left in between. CDR1 SGHVS and CDR2 FQNEAQ come from the germline V gene. The CDR3 covers 15 residues. The CDR3 DNA follows: TGTGCCAGCAGCTTAGTCGGGCAGGACAATCAGCCCCAGCATTTT. Residues: CASSLVGQDNQPQHF.

The chain is built from TRBV10-3 and TRBJ1-1; a weak D match, TRBD1 (6 bases). Germline V lookup: CDR1 ENHRY, CDR2 SYGVKD. The CDR3 consists of 17 residues. V dropped 3 bases and J dropped 5 bases, with 22 bases sitting between them. The CDR3: CAISDSPTGRGGTEAFF. As DNA, the CDR3 is TGTGCCATCAGTGATTCACCAACGGGGAGAGGGGGGACTGAAGCTTTCTTT.

V is TRBV4-1 and J is TRBJ2-1, with 10 nucleotides matching TRBD2. The germline V gene encodes CDR1 MGHRA and CDR2 YSYEKL. The CDR3 length is 16 residues. The J segment lost 7 bases and the V segment lost 4 bases, leaving 10 bases of the junction unmatched. In DNA, the CDR3 is TGCGCCAGCAGCCTCCCTATGGGACTAGCGACAAATGAGCAGTTCTTC. This codes for CASSLPMGLATNEQFF.

This rearrangement joins TRBV11-3 to TRBJ2-1; 8 bases align to TRBD2. V shed 1 base, J shed 6 bases, and the junction held 2 bases outside the gene matches. CDR3 length: 14 residues. Germline CDR1 SGHNT, CDR2 YENEEA. The CDR3 coding sequence is TGTGCCAGCAGCTTAGCAGGACTAGCCAATGAGCAGTTCTTC. It specifies CASSLAGLANEQFF.

J is TRBJ2-7 and V is TRBV15, with D hard to call. Germline assignment: CDR1 LNHNV and CDR2 YYDKDF (reference sequence). V was pared by 6 bases and J by 2 bases, with 14 bases between. CDR3 length equals 14 residues. CDR3 in DNA: TGTGCCACCAGTCTTAGCACCAGAACCTACGAGCAGTACTTC. Protein product: CATSLSTRTYEQYF.

This rearrangement joins TRBV7-9 to TRBJ2-1; unclear D gene. The CDR3 loop spans 16 amino acids. V was cut by 1 base and J by 4 bases, with 14 bases left in between. The germline gives CDR1 SEHNR, CDR2 FQNEAQ (reference sequence). CDR3 nucleotide sequence: TGTGCCAGCAGCTTAGGTCCAGATTACCCATACAATGAGCAGTTCTTC. Its translation: CASSLGPDYPYNEQFF.

This clone has more than one count but fewer than ten. The chain recombines TRBV6-4 with TRBJ1-2, with D perhaps matching TRBD1 (5 bases). Between the trimmed V and J ends, which lost 0 bases and 4 bases, there was a span of 9 bases. This CDR3 comprises 14 residues. CDR1 and CDR2 (germline): MRHNA, SNTAGT. CDR3 DNA: TGTGCCAGCAGTGACTCTCAGGGTGGCTATGGCTACACCTTC. As protein: CASSDSQGGYGYTF.

Details on this clone: Other DNA sequences in the same sample also yield this CDR3. The genes are TRBV29-1 and TRBJ2-1; D is uncertain. The ends were cut back, 0 bases at V and 7 bases at J, with 7 bases in the middle. Germline lookup yields CDR1 SQVTM and CDR2 ANQGSEA. The CDR3 consists of 12 residues. As DNA, the CDR3 is TGCAGCGTTGAAGATCGGTTGAATGAGCAGTTCTTC. This codes for CSVEDRLNEQFF.

The J gene is TRBJ1-3, the V gene TRBV7-9; D uncertain. Germline lookup yields CDR1 SEHNR and CDR2 FQNEAQ (reference sequence). This CDR3 is 14 amino acids long. The V end lost 5 bases, the J end lost 16 bases, and 24 bases lay between the germline ends. For the CDR3, the DNA is TGTGCCAGCAGCCCCCAGATAGTGGAGAAAGGTTCCTATTTT. Amino acids: CASSPQIVEKGSYF.

The gene calls are TRBV18 and TRBJ2-2; D remains unclear. The germline V gene encodes CDR1 KGHSH and CDR2 LQKENI. This CDR3 spans 11 amino acids. V lost 3 bases, J lost 10 bases, and 6 bases lay in between. CDR3 loop: CASSPPQELFF. As DNA, the CDR3 is TGTGCCAGCTCACCCCCCCAGGAGCTGTTTTTT.

In this sample, this clone turned up once. The rearrangement uses TRBV7-9 and TRBJ2-1; D remains ambiguous. Trimming removed 5 bases at V and 4 bases at J, with 18 bases between. Per germline, CDR1 SEHNR and CDR2 FQNEAQ (reference sequence). The CDR3 totals 16 residues. In DNA form, the CDR3 reads TGTGCCAGCAGCCCACGAGCCGGGCCGACTTACAATGAGCAGTTCTTC. It encodes CASSPRAGPTYNEQFF.

The V gene is TRBV7-9, the J gene TRBJ1-4; D is undetermined. CDR1 is SEHNR and CDR2 is FQNEAQ in the germline V gene (reference sequence). CDR3 length: 16 amino acids. The V gene lost 1 base and the J gene lost 2 bases, with 11 bases spanning the gap. The CDR3 DNA sequence: TGTGCCAGCAGCTTAGAAGTCGGGGATACTAATGAAAAACTGTTTTTT. Protein: CASSLEVGDTNEKLFF. Full variable domain (missing parts from reference TRBV7-9 and TRBJ1-4): DTGVSQNPRHKITKRGQNVTFRCDPISEHNRLYWYRQTLGQGPEFLTYFQNEAQLEKSRLLSDRFSAERPKGSFSTLEIQRTEQGDSAMYLCASSLEVGDTNEKLFFGSGTQLSVL.

The V gene is TRBV11-2, the J gene TRBJ2-2; 9 positions match TRBD1. Trimming took 4 bases from V and 4 from J; bases not matched to a gene: 4. Germline-derived CDR1 and CDR2 are SGHAT and FQNNGV. The CDR3 totals 15 residues. This chain's CDR3 is CASSWGQGPTGELFF. The CDR3, as DNA: TGTGCCAGCAGCTGGGGACAGGGCCCCACCGGGGAGCTGTTTTTT. Drawing the rest from reference TRBV11-2 and TRBJ2-2, the complete variable domain is EAGVAQSPRYKIIEKRQSVAFWCNPISGHATLYWYQQILGQGPKLLIQFQNNGVVDDSQLPKDRFSAERLKGVDSTLKIQPAKLEDSAVYLCASSWGQGPTGELFFGEGSRLTVL.

The rearrangement links TRBV4-3 to TRBJ2-7; D is undetermined. The CDR3 spans 14 residues. V was cut by 0 bases and J by 0 bases, with 6 bases left in between. Germline CDR1 reads LGHNA; CDR2 reads YSLEER. The CDR3 DNA is TGCGCCAGCAGCCAAGAGGAATACTCCTACGAGCAGTACTTC. This translates into CASSQEEYSYEQYF.

As concerns this clone: The sample contains more than one DNA sequence encoding this CDR3. The CDR3 spells CASSQSSGSSYNEQFF. In DNA, the CDR3 is TGCGCCAGCAGCCAATCAAGCGGGAGCTCCTACAATGAGCAGTTCTTC. The chain combines TRBV4-3 with TRBJ2-1; 8 bases agree with TRBD2. Germline V gene data show CDR1 as LGHNA and CDR2 as YSLEER. Trimming cost V 2 bases and J 0 bases; bases outside gene matches: 3. The CDR3 sequence is 16 residues long.

This chain's CDR3 is CASSLVGGSSYEQYF. The CDR3 DNA sequence: TGTGCCAGCAGCTTAGTGGGCGGGTCATCCTACGAGCAGTACTTC. V and J are TRBV7-8 and TRBJ2-7, with D maybe TRBD2 (5 bases). The germline gives CDR1 SGHVS, CDR2 FQNEAQ. V gave up 1 base and J gave up 1 base, with 11 bases separating them. The CDR3 totals 15 residues. Variable domain in full (rest from reference TRBV7-8 and TRBJ2-7): GAGVSQSPRYKVAKRGQDVALRCDPISGHVSLFWYQQALGQGPEFLTYFQNEAQLDKSGLPSDRFFAERPEGSVSTLKIQRTQQEDSAVYLCASSLVGGSSYEQYFGPGTRLTVT.

The rearrangement joins TRBV6-1 to TRBJ2-2, with D perhaps TRBD2 (5 bases). Looked up from germline, CDR1 is MNHNS and CDR2 is SASEGT. V lost 3 bases to trimming and J lost 1 base, with 12 bases between them. CDR3 length: 16 residues. The CDR3 here is CASSDVGRGNTGELFF. The DNA for the CDR3 is TGTGCCAGCAGTGATGTTGGGAGAGGGAACACCGGGGAGCTGTTTTTT.

This chain joins TRBV4-1 and TRBJ2-2; no firm D call. Germline V gene data show CDR1 as MGHRA and CDR2 as YSYEKL. The CDR3 length is 13 residues. V shed 8 bases and J shed 1 base, with 8 bases lying between them. CDR3: CASEALNTGELFF. CDR3 bases: TGCGCCAGCGAGGCCCTGAACACCGGGGAGCTGTTTTTT.

The chain carries TRBV14 and TRBJ2-2; 7 nucleotides align to TRBD2. The germline gives CDR1 SGHDN, CDR2 FVKESK. The CDR3 sequence is 12 residues long. The ends lost 6 bases at V and 11 bases at J; junction bases unmatched: 6. The CDR3 here is CASSLLANELFF. The CDR3, as DNA: TGTGCCAGCAGTCTACTAGCGAATGAGCTGTTTTTT.

The genes are TRBV11-2 and TRBJ2-2; the D gene could be TRBD1 or TRBD2 (5 bases each). Germline lookup yields CDR1 SGHAT and CDR2 FQNNGV. V was trimmed by 6 bases and J by 0 bases, leaving 17 bases between them. The CDR3 length is 17 residues. The CDR3 region is CASSSLGTLANTGELFF. The CDR3 DNA reads TGTGCCAGCAGTTCCTTGGGGACCCTGGCGAACACCGGGGAGCTGTTTTTT. Full variable domain (outside the CDR3, taken from reference TRBV11-2 and TRBJ2-2): EAGVAQSPRYKIIEKRQSVAFWCNPISGHATLYWYQQILGQGPKLLIQFQNNGVVDDSQLPKDRFSAERLKGVDSTLKIQPAKLEDSAVYLCASSSLGTLANTGELFFGEGSRLTVL.